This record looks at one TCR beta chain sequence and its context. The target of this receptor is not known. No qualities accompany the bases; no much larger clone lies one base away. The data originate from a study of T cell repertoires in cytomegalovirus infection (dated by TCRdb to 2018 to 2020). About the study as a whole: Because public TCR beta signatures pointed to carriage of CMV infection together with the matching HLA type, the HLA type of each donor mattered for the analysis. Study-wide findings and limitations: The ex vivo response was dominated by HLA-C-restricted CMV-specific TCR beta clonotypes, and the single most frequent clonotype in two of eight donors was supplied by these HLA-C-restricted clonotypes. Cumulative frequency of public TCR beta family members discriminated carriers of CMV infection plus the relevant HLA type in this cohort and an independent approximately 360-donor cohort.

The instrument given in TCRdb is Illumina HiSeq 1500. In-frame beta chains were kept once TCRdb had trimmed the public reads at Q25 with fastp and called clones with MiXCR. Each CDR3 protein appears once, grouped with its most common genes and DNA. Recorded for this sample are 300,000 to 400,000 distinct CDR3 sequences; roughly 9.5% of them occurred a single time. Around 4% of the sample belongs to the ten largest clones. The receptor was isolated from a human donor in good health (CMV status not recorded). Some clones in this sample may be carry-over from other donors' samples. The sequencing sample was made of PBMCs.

The DNA is TGTGCCAGCAGTATACCGGGACAGGGACTGAAGCAGTTCTTC. Translation gives CASSIPGQGLKQFF. The receptor chain draws on TRBV6-5 and TRBJ2-1; TRBD1 aligns with 9 central bases. Its CDR3 holds 14 amino acids, cysteine through phenylalanine. The kept DNA is CDR3 alone, 42 bases in frame from the first base. Reading the germline V gene gives CDR1 MNHEY and CDR2 SVGAGI. Unmatched junction bases come to 10, with V trimmed by 5 bases and J by 11 bases.